Below are 8 T cell receptor beta chains sequenced from a single sample in a study of blood T cell repertoires in COVID-19. Repertoires were generated with immunoSEQ multiplex PCR, while TCRdb's copy carries only in-frame clones and drops some. The data show 200,000 to 300,000 clones, with around 87% seen just once and approximately 1.6% held by the top ten. Sequenced material: peripheral blood. These receptors all stem from a middle-aged woman who had recovered from COVID-19.

This chain joins TRBV30 and TRBJ1-6; D may be TRBD1 (5 bases). CDR3 size: 14 residues. The germline gives CDR1 GTSNPN, CDR2 SVGIG (reference sequence). V dropped 2 bases and J dropped 5 bases, with 10 bases sitting between them. The CDR3 loop reads CAWSKGSDNSPLHF. The CDR3 nucleotides are TGTGCCTGGAGTAAGGGGTCGGATAATTCACCCCTCCACTTT.

The chain combines TRBV19 with TRBJ2-4, with D possibly matching TRBD2 (5 bases). Germline loops: CDR1 LNHDA, CDR2 SQIVND (reference sequence). Trimming stripped 7 bases from V and 4 bases from J, with 14 bases between. This CDR3 contains 14 residues. CDR3 amino acids: CASTIGLGKNIQYF. The CDR3 region has the DNA TGTGCCAGTACCATTGGACTGGGAAAAAACATTCAGTACTTC. The entire variable domain, with the rest obtained from reference TRBV19 and TRBJ2-4, is as follows: DGGITQSPKYLFRKEGQNVTLSCEQNLNHDAMYWYRQDPGQGLRLIYYSQIVNDFQKGDIAEGYSVSREKKESFPLTVTSAQKNPTAFYLCASTIGLGKNIQYFGAGTRLSVL.

The chain joins TRBV9 to TRBJ2-7; possible D gene TRBD1, 5 bases. This CDR3 region has 13 residues. V was cut by 3 bases and J by 3 bases, with 10 bases left in between. CDR1 and CDR2 from the germline V gene are SGDLS and YYNGEE. CDR3 loop: CASSATDFYEQYF. The CDR3 coding sequence is TGTGCCAGCAGCGCGACAGATTTCTACGAGCAGTACTTC.

The chain links TRBV3-1 (or the pseudogene TRBV3-2) to TRBJ1-6; D remains unclear. CDR1 LGHDT and CDR2 YNNKEL come from the germline V gene (reference sequence). Trimming shortened V by 4 bases and J by 0 bases, and 13 bases separated the two germline ends. The CDR3 covers 17 residues. The CDR3 DNA reads TGTGCCAGCAGCCCCCGACACCTGAGCTCCTATAATTCACCCCTCCACTTT. Translated: CASSPRHLSSYNSPLHF.

This clone appeared a single time. The rearrangement uses TRBV6-5 and TRBJ1-6; D is undetermined. The ends were cut back, 8 bases at V and 8 bases at J, with 10 bases in the middle. The CDR3 extends over 12 amino acids. CDR1 and CDR2 (germline): MNHEY, SVGAGI. The CDR3 here is CASVAGYSPLHF. The CDR3, as DNA: TGTGCCAGCGTCGCGGGGTATTCACCCCTCCACTTT.

The rearrangement joins TRBV11-3 to TRBJ2-3, with D unresolved. V lost 1 base and J lost 2, with 7 bases in between. The CDR3 totals 14 residues. The germline V gene encodes CDR1 SGHNT and CDR2 YENEEA. Here the CDR3 reads CASSLGPNTDTQYF. The CDR3 nucleotides are TGTGCCAGCAGCTTAGGTCCAAACACAGATACGCAGTATTTT.

The CDR3 DNA is TGTGCCAGCAGCCCCCGTGGGGCAGGAGCCTCCTACGAGCAGTACTTC. Translated, it gives CASSPRGAGASYEQYF. The J gene is TRBJ2-7, the V gene TRBV9; a weak D match, TRBD1 (5 bases). Germline CDR1 SGDLS, CDR2 YYNGEE. This CDR3 has 16 residues. Trimming shortened V by 4 bases and J by 0 bases, and 17 bases separated the two germline ends.

The CDR3 here is CASRGDFNTEAFF. The DNA for the CDR3 is TGTGCCAGCAGGGGGGACTTTAACACTGAAGCTTTCTTT. The chain joins TRBV2 to TRBJ1-1; the D gene is possibly TRBD1 (5 bases). The V gene lost 6 bases and the J gene lost 2 bases, with 10 bases spanning the gap. CDR3 length equals 13 residues. In germline, CDR1 is SNHLY, CDR2 FYNNEI.